Sequencing of this T cell receptor beta chain was carried out in a study of blood T cell repertoires in COVID-19. Across the whole study: Sites in the United States, Italy and Spain provided acute and convalescent COVID-19 samples.

Using immunoSEQ multiplex PCR, the repertoire was profiled, and TCRdb retains in-frame clones only, with some absent. This sample has roughly 500,000 clones, with roughly nine tenths found just once. Enrolled during active infection, Seattle patients were then followed longitudinally. CDR1 is MGHDK, CDR2 SYGVNS, per germline. V was cut by 3 bases and J by 5 bases, with 17 bases left in between. CDR3 size: 15 residues. The V call is TRBV25-1, the J call TRBJ2-7; TRBD2 is a possible D gene (6 bases). The source material was peripheral blood. The clonotype comes from a young man with COVID-19, enrolled during active disease. CDR3 bases: TGTGCCAGCAGTGAGGGAGGCGGCAGGGTACACGAGCAGTACTTC. This codes for CASSEGGGRVHEQYF.